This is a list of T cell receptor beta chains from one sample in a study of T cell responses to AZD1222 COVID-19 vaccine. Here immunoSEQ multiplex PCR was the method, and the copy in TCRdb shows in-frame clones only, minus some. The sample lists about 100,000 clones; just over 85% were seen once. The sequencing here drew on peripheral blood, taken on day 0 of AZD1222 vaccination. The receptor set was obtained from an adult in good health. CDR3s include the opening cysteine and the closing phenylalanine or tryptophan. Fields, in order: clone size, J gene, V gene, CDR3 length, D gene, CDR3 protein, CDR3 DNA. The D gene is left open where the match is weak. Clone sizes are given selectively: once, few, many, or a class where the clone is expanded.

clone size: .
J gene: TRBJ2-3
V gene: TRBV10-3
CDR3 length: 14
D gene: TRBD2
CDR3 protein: CAIGLAGGPDTQYF
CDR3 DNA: TGTGCCATCGGGTTAGCGGGGGGGCCGGATACGCAGTATTTT

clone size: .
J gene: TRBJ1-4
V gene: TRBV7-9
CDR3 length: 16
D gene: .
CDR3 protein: CASSPYVGGGHEKLFF
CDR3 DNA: TGTGCCAGCAGCCCCTATGTCGGTGGGGGGCATGAAAAACTGTTTTTT

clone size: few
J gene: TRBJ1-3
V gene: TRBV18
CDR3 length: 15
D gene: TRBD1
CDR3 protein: CASSPTTGSGNTIYF
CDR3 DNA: TGTGCCAGCTCACCAACGACAGGGTCTGGAAACACCATATATTTT

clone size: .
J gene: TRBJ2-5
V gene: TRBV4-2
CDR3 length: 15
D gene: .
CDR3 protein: CASSQEITGEETQYF
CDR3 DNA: TGTGCCAGCAGCCAAGAAATAACAGGAGAGGAGACCCAGTACTTC

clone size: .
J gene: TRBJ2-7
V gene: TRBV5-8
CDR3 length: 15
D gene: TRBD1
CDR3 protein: CASSTRGQGAYEQYF
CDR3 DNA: TGTGCCAGCAGCACGAGGGGACAGGGCGCCTACGAGCAGTACTTC

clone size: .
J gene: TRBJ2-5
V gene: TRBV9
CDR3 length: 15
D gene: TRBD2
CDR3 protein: CASSFGLGGVETQYF
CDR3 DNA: TGTGCCAGCAGCTTCGGTCTCGGGGGGGTAGAGACCCAGTACTTC

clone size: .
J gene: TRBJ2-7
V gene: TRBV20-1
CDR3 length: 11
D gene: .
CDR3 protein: CSASPRDEQYF
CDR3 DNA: TGCAGTGCTAGTCCGAGGGACGAGCAGTACTTC

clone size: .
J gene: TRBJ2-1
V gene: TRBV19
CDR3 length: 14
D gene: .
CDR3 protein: CASSILKGGNEQFF
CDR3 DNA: TGTGCCAGTAGTATACTCAAAGGGGGCAATGAGCAGTTCTTC

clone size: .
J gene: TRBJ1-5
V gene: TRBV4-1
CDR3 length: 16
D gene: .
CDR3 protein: CASSPRDPLSNQPQHF
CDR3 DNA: TGCGCCAGCAGCCCCCGGGACCCCCTTAGCAATCAGCCCCAGCATTTT

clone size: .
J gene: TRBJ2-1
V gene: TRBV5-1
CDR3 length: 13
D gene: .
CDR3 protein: CASRRDGYNEQFF
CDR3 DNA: TGCGCCAGCAGGCGGGACGGTTACAATGAGCAGTTCTTC

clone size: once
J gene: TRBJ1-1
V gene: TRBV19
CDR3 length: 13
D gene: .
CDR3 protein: CASSRHRDTEAFF
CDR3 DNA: TGTGCCAGTAGTCGGCACAGGGACACTGAAGCTTTCTTT

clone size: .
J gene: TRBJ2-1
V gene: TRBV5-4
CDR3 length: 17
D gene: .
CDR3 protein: CASSLAGFTVAYNEQFF
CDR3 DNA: TGTGCCAGCAGCTTGGCCGGGTTCACGGTCGCCTACAATGAGCAGTTCTTC

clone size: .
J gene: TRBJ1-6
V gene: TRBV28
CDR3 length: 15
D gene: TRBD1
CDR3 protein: CASSPPGQGSSPLHF
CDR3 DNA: TGTGCCAGCAGTCCCCCGGGACAGGGTAGTTCACCCCTCCACTTT

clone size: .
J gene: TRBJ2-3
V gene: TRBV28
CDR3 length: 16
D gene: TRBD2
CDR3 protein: CASSSRLAGDSDTQYF
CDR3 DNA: TGTGCCAGCAGTTCTCGACTAGCGGGGGATTCAGATACGCAGTATTTT

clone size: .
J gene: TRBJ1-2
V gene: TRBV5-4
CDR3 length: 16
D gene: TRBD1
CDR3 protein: CASSLAGSGGNYGYTF
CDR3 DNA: TGTGCCAGCAGCTTGGCCGGGTCAGGGGGGAACTATGGCTACACCTTC

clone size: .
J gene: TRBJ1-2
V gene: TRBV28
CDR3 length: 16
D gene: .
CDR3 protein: CASSLHPGPLRYGYTF
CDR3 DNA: TGTGCCAGCAGTCTCCACCCGGGCCCCTTGAGGTATGGCTACACCTTC

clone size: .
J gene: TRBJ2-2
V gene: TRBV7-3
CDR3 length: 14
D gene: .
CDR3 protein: CASRRSENTGELFF
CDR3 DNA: TGTGCCAGCAGAAGATCGGAGAACACCGGGGAGCTGTTTTTT

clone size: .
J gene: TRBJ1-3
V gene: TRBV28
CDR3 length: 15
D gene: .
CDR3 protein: CASSLTGYSGNTIYF
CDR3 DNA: TGTGCCAGCAGTTTAACGGGTTACTCTGGAAACACCATATATTTT

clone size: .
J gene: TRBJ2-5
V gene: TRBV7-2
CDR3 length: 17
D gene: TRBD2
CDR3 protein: CASSLGEGLAGRETQYF
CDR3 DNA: TGTGCCAGCAGCTTAGGAGAGGGCCTAGCGGGACGGGAGACCCAGTACTTC

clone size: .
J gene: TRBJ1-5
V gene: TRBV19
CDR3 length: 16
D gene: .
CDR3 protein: CASSILSQGGNQPQHF
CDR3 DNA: TGTGCCAGTAGTATTTTGAGTCAGGGTGGCAATCAGCCCCAGCATTTT

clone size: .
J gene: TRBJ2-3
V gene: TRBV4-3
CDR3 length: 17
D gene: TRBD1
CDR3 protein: CASSQGTGQVGSRAQYF
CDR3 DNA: TGCGCCAGCAGCCAAGGGACCGGACAGGTAGGCTCGAGGGCGCAGTATTTT

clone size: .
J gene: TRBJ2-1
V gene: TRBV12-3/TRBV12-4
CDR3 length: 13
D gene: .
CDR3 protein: CASTPRGFNEQFF
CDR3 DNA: TGTGCCAGCACCCCCAGGGGATTCAATGAGCAGTTCTTC

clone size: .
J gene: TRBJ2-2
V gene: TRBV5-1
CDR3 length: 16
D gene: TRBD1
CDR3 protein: CASSLGDRASTGELFF
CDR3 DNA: TGCGCCAGCAGCTTGGGGGACAGGGCGAGCACCGGGGAGCTGTTTTTT

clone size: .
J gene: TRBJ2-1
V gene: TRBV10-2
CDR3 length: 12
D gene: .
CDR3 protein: CASSDVSREQFF
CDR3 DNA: TGCGCCAGCAGTGATGTTAGTCGTGAACAGTTCTTC

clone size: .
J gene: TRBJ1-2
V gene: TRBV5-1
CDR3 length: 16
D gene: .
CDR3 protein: CASSPRGGGQDYGYTF
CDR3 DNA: TGCGCCAGCAGCCCCCGAGGAGGGGGGCAGGACTATGGCTACACCTTC

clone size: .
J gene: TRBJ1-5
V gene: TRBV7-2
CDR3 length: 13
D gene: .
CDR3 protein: CASSSQGDQPQHF
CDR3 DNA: TGTGCCAGCAGTTCCCAGGGAGATCAGCCCCAGCATTTT

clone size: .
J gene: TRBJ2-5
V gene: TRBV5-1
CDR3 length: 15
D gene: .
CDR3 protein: CASSLASRSEETQYF
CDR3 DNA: TGCGCCAGCAGCTTGGCCTCCAGATCTGAAGAGACCCAGTACTTC